This TCR beta chain was profiled in a study of T-cell memory formation after mild COVID-19. Across the whole study: TCR clusters mostly belonged to single donors. Whole-study findings and limits: Clones that got smaller from day 15 to 85 had even CD4/CD8, while clones growing later tipped toward CD4+.

Via MiXCR, TCRdb re-called the 5' RACE reads, giving one row per CDR3 protein. The sample records approximately 450,000 distinct CDR3 sequences, roughly 20% being singletons. Points on this clonotype: Its specificity is not known.

V was pared by 2 bases and J by 4 bases, with 11 bases between. This CDR3 is built from 14 residues. Looked up from germline, CDR1 is MGHDK and CDR2 is SYGVNS. V is TRBV25-1 and J is TRBJ1-2, with D possibly being TRBD1 (6 bases). The TCR originated in an adult woman who had mild COVID-19 (a few samples of this study predate the infection). Cell type and time point are not known. The sample was PBMCs or a T cell subset sorted from them (not recorded which). CDR3 protein: CASSEGQTGYGYTF. CDR3 nucleotides: TGTGCCAGCAGTGAAGGGCAGACAGGCTATGGCTACACCTTC.